This TCR beta chain was found in a study of shared clonotypes between healthy human individuals. Study at large: Each donor's CD4 naive and CD4 memory cells filled three plates apiece, CD8 naive two, and CD8 memory one.

Libraries were prepared by immunoSEQ multiplex PCR; TCRdb keeps only in-frame clonotypes and omits some of them. The sample gives around 2,000,000 clones, under 95% of which show up once; 1.5% to 2% is in the top ten. The germline CDR1 and CDR2 sequences are SGHTA and FQGNSA. The CDR3 is made up of 14 amino acids. V gave up 4 bases and J gave up 4 bases, with 10 bases separating them. Study results and limitations: A handful of donors held about 5% of naive CD4 clonotypes in common. Rarefaction revealed incomplete sorted-subset sequencing despite large depth.

Notes on this clone: Its antigen is unknown.

Terminally differentiated effector memory CD45RA+ cells were left out of the naive CD8 fraction, which was CD45RO-negative and positively selected for CCR7. Input material: naive CD8+ T cells from PBMCs. The rearrangement joins TRBV7-2 to TRBJ1-4; D may be TRBD1 (5 bases). This sequence originates from a man aged 18 to 30 in good health. Some clones in this sample may be carry-over from other donors' samples. CDR3 amino acids: CASSSPQGNEKLFF. The CDR3 DNA sequence: TGTGCCAGCAGCTCCCCGCAGGGTAATGAAAAACTGTTTTTT.